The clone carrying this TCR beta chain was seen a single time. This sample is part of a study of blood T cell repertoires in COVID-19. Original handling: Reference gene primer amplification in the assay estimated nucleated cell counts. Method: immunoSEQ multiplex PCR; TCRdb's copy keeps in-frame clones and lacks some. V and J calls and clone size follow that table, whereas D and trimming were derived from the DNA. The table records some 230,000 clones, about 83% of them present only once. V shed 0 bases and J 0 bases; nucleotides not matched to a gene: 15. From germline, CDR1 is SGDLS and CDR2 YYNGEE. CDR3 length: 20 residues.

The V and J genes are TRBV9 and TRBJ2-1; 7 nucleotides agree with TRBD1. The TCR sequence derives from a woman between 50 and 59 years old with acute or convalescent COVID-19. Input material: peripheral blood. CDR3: CASSVDPSSGTESSYNEQFF. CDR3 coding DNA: TGTGCCAGCAGCGTAGATCCCTCCTCCGGGACAGAGAGCTCCTACAATGAGCAGTTCTTC.